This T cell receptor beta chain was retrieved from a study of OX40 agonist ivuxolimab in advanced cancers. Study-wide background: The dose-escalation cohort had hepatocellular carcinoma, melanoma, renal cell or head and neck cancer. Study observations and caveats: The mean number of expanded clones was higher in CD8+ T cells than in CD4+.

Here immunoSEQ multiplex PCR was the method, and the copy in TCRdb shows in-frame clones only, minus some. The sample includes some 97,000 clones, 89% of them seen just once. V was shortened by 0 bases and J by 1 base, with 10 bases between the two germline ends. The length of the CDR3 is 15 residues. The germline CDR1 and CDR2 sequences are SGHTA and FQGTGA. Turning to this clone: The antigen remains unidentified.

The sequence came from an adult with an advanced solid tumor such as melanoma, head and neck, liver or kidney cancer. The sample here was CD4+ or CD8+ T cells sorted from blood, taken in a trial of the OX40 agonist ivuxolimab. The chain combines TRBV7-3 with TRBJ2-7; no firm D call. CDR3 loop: CASSLTSGLSYEQYF. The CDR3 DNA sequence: TGTGCCAGCAGCTTAACGAGTGGGTTATCCTACGAGCAGTACTTC.